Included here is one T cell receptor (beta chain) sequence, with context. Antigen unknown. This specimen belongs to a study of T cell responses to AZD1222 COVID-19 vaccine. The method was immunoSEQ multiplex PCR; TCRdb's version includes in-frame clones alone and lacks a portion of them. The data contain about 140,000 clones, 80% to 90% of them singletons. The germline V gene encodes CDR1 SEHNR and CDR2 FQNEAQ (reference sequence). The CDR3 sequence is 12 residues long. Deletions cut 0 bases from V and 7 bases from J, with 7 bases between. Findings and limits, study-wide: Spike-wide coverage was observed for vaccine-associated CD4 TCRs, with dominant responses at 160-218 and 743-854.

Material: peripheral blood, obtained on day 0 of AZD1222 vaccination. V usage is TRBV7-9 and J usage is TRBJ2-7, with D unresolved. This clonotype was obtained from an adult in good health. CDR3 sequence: CASSLARREQYF. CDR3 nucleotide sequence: TGTGCCAGCAGCTTAGCGCGCCGGGAGCAGTACTTC.